This TCR beta chain was found in a study of T cell responses to AZD1222 COVID-19 vaccine. Looking at the study overall: Whether given at about 4 or about 12 weeks, second doses were pooled.

General study points: Spike-specific TCR breadth and depth went up after people got two AZD1222 doses.

Comments on this clone: The antigen is not known.

Produced via immunoSEQ multiplex PCR; TCRdb's table is partial and in-frame only. Altogether about 83,000 clones are present, roughly nine tenths being singletons, with the ten largest covering under 35%. The CDR3 has 13 residues. V shed 4 bases and J shed 3 bases, with 10 bases lying between them. Germline V gene data show CDR1 as MNHNY and CDR2 as SVGAGI (reference sequence). The chain employs TRBV6-6 and TRBJ2-7, with D unclear. The source of this sequence is an adult in good health. The starting material was peripheral blood, obtained on day 0 of AZD1222 vaccination. CDR3 protein: CASSFGPHYEQYF. The CDR3 nucleotides read TGTGCCAGCAGTTTTGGGCCCCACTACGAGCAGTACTTC.